This T cell receptor beta chain was observed in a study of blood T cell repertoires in COVID-19. V lost 4 bases and J lost 8, with 15 bases in between. This CDR3 comprises 13 residues. From germline, CDR1 is SGHNT and CDR2 YYREEE (reference sequence). Libraries were prepared by immunoSEQ multiplex PCR; TCRdb keeps only in-frame clonotypes and omits some of them. The table lists over 450,000 clones, roughly nine tenths of them singletons, with roughly 7.4% in the top ten. Patients of the Seattle cohort, enrolled during active infection, were followed longitudinally. The chain employs TRBV5-4 and TRBJ1-2; no reliable D call. The sequencing input was peripheral blood. The source is a woman aged 50 to 60 with COVID-19, enrolled during active disease. DNA of the CDR3: TGTGCCAGCAGCCCGGATGGGCTTGGCGGCTACACCTTC. Amino acid sequence: CASSPDGLGGYTF. The full variable domain, in which reference TRBV5-4 and TRBJ1-2 provide the parts outside the CDR3, is ETGVTQSPTHLIKTRGQQVTLRCSSQSGHNTVSWYQQALGQGPQFIFQYYREEENGRGNFPPRFSGLQFPNYSSELNVNALELDDSALYLCASSPDGLGGYTFGSGTRLTVV.